Detailed here is one T cell receptor (beta chain). What it binds is not known. This sample stems from a study of cytomegalovirus exposure and HLA in healthy donors. Study conclusions and caveats: The authors listed 164 TCR beta chains as cytomegalovirus-associated.

PCR involved 60 Vbeta and 13 Jbeta primers. Libraries were prepared by immunoSEQ multiplex PCR; TCRdb keeps only in-frame clonotypes and omits some of them. The table includes tens of thousands of clones, 78% detected once. Sequenced: PBMCs. The receptor was derived from a middle-aged woman in good health and CMV-seronegative.

CDR3 residues: CASSQESGSSYNEQFF. CDR3 nucleotides: TGTGCCAGCAGCCAGGAAAGCGGGAGCTCCTACAATGAGCAGTTCTTC. The V gene is TRBV4-2, the J gene TRBJ2-1, with 8 bases matching TRBD2. With V trimmed by 3 bases and J by 0 bases, 4 bases remained unmatched. Germline CDR1 is LGHNA and CDR2 is YNFKEQ. The CDR3 is 16 amino acids.